Reported below is one TCR beta chain. The sample originates from a study of blood T cell repertoires in COVID-19. Overall study: Sites in the United States, Italy and Spain provided acute and convalescent COVID-19 samples. T cells, B-cell-depleted T cells, or PBMCs supplied cDNA or gDNA.

From germline, CDR1 is WNHNN and CDR2 SYGVQD (reference sequence). J lost 3 bases, V lost 0 bases, and 15 bases had no gene match. The CDR3 is made up of 19 amino acids. In the original processing: Estimated nucleated cell counts came from reference gene primer amplification. Generated by immunoSEQ multiplex PCR, the TCRdb table keeps only in-frame clones and is missing some. D and trimming come from the DNA, and the V and J calls and clone size come from that table. This table holds fewer than 150,000 clones, 85% found once. Sample: peripheral blood. The source is a man aged 35 to 55 with acute or convalescent COVID-19. The genes are TRBV10-1 and TRBJ2-7, with 9 bases lining up with TRBD2. CDR3 in amino acids: CASSESNILNSGGVYEQYF. The CDR3 DNA follows: TGCGCCAGCAGTGAGTCGAATATACTAAATAGCGGGGGAGTCTACGAGCAGTACTTC.